Listed below are T cell receptor beta chains from one sample, sequenced in a study of Ad26.COV2.S vaccination and SARS-CoV-2 variants. Clones were read by immunoSEQ multiplex PCR, and TCRdb kept only the in-frame ones, dropping some. The sample shows roughly 400,000 clones, approximately 92% of them seen only once. The sequencing used peripheral blood, collected in a trial of Ad26.COV2.S vaccine versus placebo. The receptors derive from a person aged 18-65 years who received the Ad26.COV2.S COVID-19 vaccine or a placebo. CDR3s leave out the opening cysteine and the closing phenylalanine or tryptophan. Fields, in order: clone size, CDR3 length, J gene, V gene, CDR3 protein. Size values are once, few and many counts, or a class for expanded clones, and some rows have none.

.,16,TRBJ2-1,TRBV10-3,AISDWGRSGGHYNEQF
few,10,TRBJ1-2,TRBV6-2/TRBV6-3,ASSNPNYGYT
.,10,TRBJ2-7,TRBV2,ASRGTGYEQY
.,14,TRBJ2-7,TRBV6-2/TRBV6-3,ASSYGMGWTVYEQY
.,10,TRBJ2-7,TRBV5-5,ASSLSDLEQY
.,15,TRBJ1-1,TRBV18,ASSPAGRVLTNTEAF
.,16,TRBJ2-2,TRBV28,ASSSPPGTGVNTGELF
.,15,TRBJ2-2,TRBV27,ASSSSTLGTGTGELF
.,14,TRBJ1-3,TRBV7-9,ASSPPGGGPGNTIY
.,10,TRBJ1-2,TRBV12-3/TRBV12-4,ASSLRQGGYT
.,16,TRBJ1-1,TRBV6-2/TRBV6-3,ASSSMHDRVGVKTEAF
.,11,TRBJ1-2,TRBV7-2,ASSPNRGFGYT
.,15,TRBJ1-5,TRBV3-1/TRBV3-2,ASSQDRHGRLNQSQH
once,14,TRBJ2-1,TRBV27,ASSLSGGSSYNEQF
.,12,TRBJ2-7,TRBV18,ASSPRPGAYEQY
.,12,TRBJ2-1,TRBV20-1,SASWPGGDHEQF
.,10,TRBJ1-5,TRBV19,ASSIYGQPQH
.,10,TRBJ2-7,TRBV9,ASSAIDREQY
.,11,TRBJ1-2,TRBV19,ASSTGHVYGYT
once,15,TRBJ2-2,TRBV3-1/TRBV3-2,ASSQQAGDFRTGELF
.,13,TRBJ2-3,TRBV6-5,ASCLSGSYTDTQY
.,12,TRBJ1-1,TRBV10-3,AIRPGRENTEAF
.,16,TRBJ2-3,TRBV19,ASSIQGLAGGLPDTQY
few,11,TRBJ1-2,TRBV7-2,ASSLVGAQGYT
.,11,TRBJ1-2,TRBV3-1/TRBV3-2,ASSQGYGGGYT
.,14,TRBJ2-3,TRBV7-2,ASSYWGRGGTDTQY
.,14,TRBJ2-2,TRBV9,ASSVTTGGIFGELF
.,15,TRBJ2-3,TRBV7-6,ASSPSGGRASTDTQY
.,11,TRBJ1-1,TRBV7-9,ASSLGLGTEAF
.,13,TRBJ2-7,TRBV7-7,ASSLLVGAGYEQY
once,13,TRBJ1-5,TRBV19,ASNPAGVSNQPQH
.,13,TRBJ1-2,TRBV2,ASSEASDRGYGYT
once,13,TRBJ2-2,TRBV7-9,ASSLSGGNTGELF
.,10,TRBJ2-7,TRBV18,ASSPNKGEQY
.,11,TRBJ2-5,TRBV12-5,ASGRITPETQY
.,14,TRBJ2-5,TRBV19,ASSIVAQRGEETQY
.,13,TRBJ2-2,TRBV10-3,AISTRQDNTGELF
.,14,TRBJ2-3,TRBV11-2,ASTQGAGAGTNTQY
.,13,TRBJ1-6,TRBV5-8,ASSLIGRGVSPLH
.,14,TRBJ2-2,TRBV5-6,ASSLARGVYTGELF
.,14,TRBJ1-1,TRBV11-2,ASSFAPQEGNTEAF
.,13,TRBJ2-3,TRBV7-9,ASSWTSGLSDTQY
.,17,TRBJ2-4,TRBV21-1,VWEQGKGCGMGAKNIQY
.,10,TRBJ1-5,TRBV2,ASSLQDQPQH
.,16,TRBJ1-2,TRBV27,ASSSRIVTGITNYGYT
.,12,TRBJ2-2,TRBV29-1,SVLGGRNTGELF
once,9,TRBJ1-3,TRBV5-8,ASRGGNTIY
.,13,TRBJ1-1,TRBV6-5,ASSLTGTGVSEAF
.,12,TRBJ2-7,TRBV3-1/TRBV3-2,ASSQGHGTYEQY
once,12,TRBJ2-7,TRBV6-2/TRBV6-3,ASSTPSGPYEQY
once,13,TRBJ2-7,TRBV10-3,AISESRLGFNEQY
.,17,TRBJ2-1,TRBV7-9,ASSSSRLRTESSYNEQF
.,14,TRBJ1-1,TRBV7-2,ASSPDRVPGSTEAF
.,11,TRBJ2-4,TRBV6-6,ASRRESKNIQY
.,14,TRBJ1-6,TRBV10-3,AISEPPGGMDSPLH
.,11,TRBJ2-7,TRBV9,ASSPWGSYEQY
.,16,TRBJ2-5,TRBV13,ASSLETSYGPPQETQY
.,10,TRBJ1-1,TRBV28,ASSSLIPEAF
once,13,TRBJ2-2,TRBV19,ASNRLAGTTGELF
.,10,TRBJ2-3,TRBV28,ASSSLLDTQY